The 27 T cell receptor beta chains in this list originate from one sample, sequenced in a study of cytomegalovirus exposure and HLA in healthy donors. The PCR had 60 Vbeta and 13 Jbeta primers. Sequenced by immunoSEQ multiplex PCR; TCRdb stores in-frame clones only, minus some. The sample has about 88,000 clones; around 89% are singletons. Sequencing was carried out using PBMCs. The receptor set was obtained from a man between 18 and 29 years old in good health and CMV-seronegative.

For the CDR3, the DNA is TGTGCCAGCACTTCAAGTCTAGGTGAACGGGAGAAGGACAATGAGCAGTTCTTC. Encoded protein: CASTSSLGEREKDNEQFF. The gene calls are TRBV5-8 and TRBJ2-1; a possible D gene is TRBD2 (6 bases). V lost 6 bases and J 5 bases, leaving 27 bases between the germline ends. Germline V gene lookup returns CDR1 SGHTS and CDR2 YDEGEE. The CDR3 contains 18 residues.

The gene calls are TRBV6-5 and TRBJ1-1; 7 nucleotides align to TRBD1. This CDR3 region has 14 residues. In germline, CDR1 is MNHEY, CDR2 SVGAGI. Unmatched junction bases numbered 3, after V lost 5 bases and J lost 0 bases. The CDR3 region has the DNA TGTGCCAGCAGTGTGGACAGGTTGAACACTGAAGCTTTCTTT. Protein sequence: CASSVDRLNTEAFF.

As concerns this clone: Different DNA sequences within this sample yield the same CDR3. This chain joins TRBV29-1 and TRBJ1-1; 10 bases match TRBD1. Germline V gene lookup returns CDR1 SQVTM and CDR2 ANQGSEA. The length of the CDR3 is 13 residues. J was trimmed by 5 bases and V by 7 bases; bases with no gene match: 7. In DNA, the CDR3 is TGCAGCGGTCGGGACAGGGGTTTTACTGAAGCTTTCTTT. Its protein is CSGRDRGFTEAFF.

This chain links TRBV4-1 with TRBJ2-2, with TRBD1 matching 7 bases. Germline CDR1 is MGHRA and CDR2 is YSYEKL. V lost 6 bases to trimming and J lost 3 bases; unmatched junction nucleotides: 7. The CDR3 has 15 amino acids. The CDR3 bases are TGCGCCAGCAGGATAGACAGGGTGGACACCGGGGAGCTGTTTTTT. This sequence encodes CASRIDRVDTGELFF.

CDR3 region: CASSLEDRRYEQYF. The CDR3 DNA follows: TGTGCCAGCAGTTTAGAGGACAGGCGCTACGAGCAGTACTTC. The V and J genes are TRBV28 and TRBJ2-7, with 7 bases fitting TRBD1. CDR3 length equals 14 residues. The trim removed 2 bases at V and 3 bases at J, leaving 4 bases unmatched. Germline V gene lookup returns CDR1 MDHEN and CDR2 SYDVKM.

The rearrangement links TRBV6-6 to TRBJ2-5; TRBD1 aligns across 7 bases. The CDR3 runs 14 residues. V was pared by 6 bases and J by 5 bases, with 9 bases of the junction left unmatched. Germline assignment: CDR1 MNHNY and CDR2 SVGAGI (reference sequence). CDR3 DNA sequence: TGTGCCAGCAGAACCTCTACAGGGGACGAGACCCAGTACTTC. This codes for CASRTSTGDETQYF.

The rearrangement uses TRBV25-1 and TRBJ2-7; maybe TRBD1 (5 bases). The CDR3 runs 14 residues. V lost 4 bases and J 2 bases, leaving 12 bases between the germline ends. Germline V lookup: CDR1 MGHDK, CDR2 SYGVNS. The CDR3 spells CASSGSTVTYEQYF. In DNA, the CDR3 is TGTGCCAGCAGTGGCTCGACAGTTACCTACGAGCAGTACTTC.

The chain has TRBV2 and TRBJ2-2; perhaps TRBD1 as D (7 bases). V lost 6 bases, J lost 7 bases, and 15 bases lay in between. CDR1 and CDR2 from the germline V gene are SNHLY and FYNNEI. This CDR3 contains 14 residues. CDR3 sequence: CASRRRGQGGELFF. The CDR3 DNA follows: TGTGCCAGCAGAAGGAGGGGGCAAGGCGGGGAGCTGTTTTTT.

This rearrangement joins TRBV5-1 to TRBJ2-3, with D perhaps matching TRBD1 (5 bases). Trimming shortened V by 8 bases and J by 0 bases, and 13 bases separated the two germline ends. The CDR3 sequence is 14 residues long. In germline, CDR1 is SGHRS, CDR2 YFSETQ. This CDR3 is CASSPDRSTDTQYF. CDR3 DNA sequence: TGCGCCAGTAGCCCCGACAGAAGCACAGATACGCAGTATTTT.

V and J are TRBV4-2 and TRBJ1-4; TRBD1 matches at 7 bases. The germline gives CDR1 LGHNA, CDR2 YNFKEQ. The CDR3 has 17 amino acids. V lost 0 bases, J lost 8 bases, and 12 bases stayed unmatched. The CDR3 protein is CASSQENRGGAGEKLFF. CDR3 coding DNA: TGTGCCAGCAGCCAAGAAAACAGGGGAGGAGCTGGGGAAAAACTGTTTTTT.

The chain links TRBV5-6 to TRBJ1-3, with 12 positions matching TRBD1. This CDR3 spans 18 amino acids. Germline CDR1 is SGHDT and CDR2 is YYEEEE. J gave up 4 bases and V 2 bases, and 10 bases lay outside the gene matches. CDR3 DNA sequence: TGTGCCAGCAGCTTCCTACCGGGACAGGGGGCGAACGGAAACACCATATATTTT. Protein product: CASSFLPGQGANGNTIYF.

The genes are TRBV10-3 and TRBJ1-2, with TRBD1 identical over 7 bases. V lost 10 bases to trimming and J lost 9 bases; unmatched junction nucleotides: 8. The germline CDR1 and CDR2 sequences are ENHRY and SYGVKD. CDR3 length: 11 amino acids. In DNA, the CDR3 is TGTGCCACCAGCCGGACAGGAAGCTACACCTTC. It yields the protein CATSRTGSYTF.

This chain uses TRBV6-5 with TRBJ1-2; possibly TRBD1 for D (5 bases). Germline V gives CDR1 MNHEY, CDR2 SVGAGI. The CDR3 loop spans 16 amino acids. Trimming took off 0 bases at V and 8 bases at J, with 19 bases between the two ends. The CDR3 bases are TGTGCCAGCAGTTACTCGAGTGCAGCGGGGGTGGAAGGCTACACCTTC. This gives the protein CASSYSSAAGVEGYTF.

The chain couples TRBV2 to TRBJ1-6, with 7 positions matching TRBD1. The CDR3 extends over 15 amino acids. Germline V lookup: CDR1 SNHLY, CDR2 FYNNEI. V lost 5 bases and J lost 8; bases outside the gene matches: 9. The CDR3 DNA reads TGTGCCAGCAGTCCGACGGGACAGTCATATTCACCCCTCCACTTT. It specifies CASSPTGQSYSPLHF.

The CDR3 sequence: CASSLYYKGITEAFF. As DNA, the CDR3 is TGTGCCAGCAGCTTATACTATAAGGGGATCACTGAAGCTTTCTTT. The chain carries TRBV7-2 and TRBJ1-1; D may be TRBD1 (5 bases). The V and J ends lost 2 bases and 4 bases respectively, with 14 bases between them. CDR3 size: 15 residues. CDR1 and CDR2 from the germline V gene are SGHTA and FQGNSA.

The gene calls are TRBV27 and TRBJ1-6; tentative D call: TRBD1 (6 bases). The CDR3 runs to 16 residues. V dropped 1 base and J dropped 10 bases, with 17 bases sitting between them. Germline V CDR1 and CDR2: MNHEY, SMNVEV (reference sequence). The CDR3 protein is CASSLLGWDIDSPLHF. DNA of the CDR3: TGTGCCAGCAGTTTATTGGGTTGGGACATCGACTCACCCCTCCACTTT.

This chain uses TRBV7-3 with TRBJ2-2, with 12 bases that match TRBD1. The CDR3 covers 17 residues. CDR1 and CDR2 from the germline V gene are SGHTA and FQGTGA. Losses at the gene ends were 5 bases for V and 7 bases for J; bases not matched to a gene: 11. CDR3 DNA sequence: TGTGCCAGCAGCCCAGCCGGGACAGGGGGCAGTATCGGGGAGCTGTTTTTT. Protein product: CASSPAGTGGSIGELFF.

The chain's CDR3 is CASSLAMNTEAFF. Written as DNA, the CDR3 is TGTGCCAGCAGCTTAGCCATGAACACTGAAGCTTTCTTT. The V and J genes are TRBV7-6 and TRBJ1-1; D gene ambiguous. The germline V and J ends were trimmed by 0 bases and 0 bases, with 2 bases remaining between them. CDR1 is SGHVS, CDR2 FNYEAQ, per germline. This CDR3 is built from 13 residues.

The chain combines TRBV6-5 with TRBJ1-1; 8 nucleotides line up with TRBD1. The V gene's germline CDR1 is MNHEY and CDR2 SVGAGI. The CDR3 consists of 13 residues. The trim removed 6 bases at V and 6 bases at J, leaving 6 bases unmatched. In DNA form, the CDR3 reads TGTGCCAGCAGACCCAACAGGGGGTCTGAAGCTTTCTTT. Protein sequence: CASRPNRGSEAFF.

V gene TRBV4-3 combines with J gene TRBJ1-1, with D unclear. The CDR3 is made up of 14 amino acids. Trimming took 1 base from V and 4 from J, leaving 10 bases between them. Germline V CDR1 and CDR2: LGHNA, YSLEER. DNA for the CDR3: TGCGCCAGCAGCCAAGCGCGGGGTCGCACTGAAGCTTTCTTT. Protein sequence: CASSQARGRTEAFF.

The rearrangement links TRBV28 to TRBJ1-1; D may be TRBD1 (5 bases). V lost 3 bases to trimming and J lost 6 bases, with 11 bases between them. From germline, CDR1 is MDHEN and CDR2 SYDVKM. CDR3 size: 13 residues. This CDR3 reads CASSLEGVAEAFF. CDR3 DNA: TGTGCCAGCAGTTTGGAAGGGGTAGCTGAAGCTTTCTTT.

This sequence joins TRBV7-8 and TRBJ1-2; D gene ambiguous. Trimming removed 3 bases at V and 6 bases at J, with 14 bases between. CDR1 and CDR2 (germline): SGHVS, FQNEAQ. This CDR3 region has 14 residues. CDR3 protein: CASSLYTGIDGYTF. Here the CDR3 DNA reads TGTGCCAGCAGCTTGTATACCGGGATAGATGGCTACACCTTC.

This chain joins TRBV18 and TRBJ2-3, with 9 nucleotides matching TRBD1. After removal of 2 bases from V and 4 bases from J, the junction contained 10 bases not matched to a gene. The CDR3 sequence is 17 residues long. From germline, CDR1 is KGHSH and CDR2 LQKENI. The CDR3 DNA sequence: TGTGCCAGCTCACCAAGAACCGGGACAGGGCAAGCAGATACGCAGTATTTT. It translates to CASSPRTGTGQADTQYF.

The chain links TRBV15 to TRBJ1-1, with a weak D call TRBD1 (6 bases). Germline V lookup: CDR1 LNHNV, CDR2 YYDKDF (reference sequence). With 2 bases removed from V and 4 bases from J, the gap between germline ends came to 11 bases. The CDR3 sequence is 14 residues long. CDR3 in amino acids: CATSRNRVFTEAFF. CDR3 coding DNA: TGTGCCACCAGCAGAAACAGGGTCTTCACTGAAGCTTTCTTT.

This chain connects TRBV19 to TRBJ2-1, with TRBD2 identical over 10 bases. The germline gives CDR1 LNHDA, CDR2 SQIVND (reference sequence). Trimming took 1 base from V and 2 from J; bases not matched to a gene: 2. The CDR3 runs to 16 residues. The CDR3 region has the DNA TGTGCCAGTAGTATAGGGACTAGCGGTCCCTACAATGAGCAGTTCTTC. Protein sequence: CASSIGTSGPYNEQFF.

The table lists this clone with a count of one. The chain combines TRBV19 with TRBJ2-1, with D tentatively TRBD1 (5 bases). Germline CDR1 reads LNHDA; CDR2 reads SQIVND (reference sequence). V gave up 0 bases and J gave up 2 bases, with 14 bases separating them. The CDR3 contains 17 residues. The CDR3 reads CASSIDGQLSPYNEQFF. In DNA form, the CDR3 reads TGTGCCAGTAGTATAGATGGACAACTGAGCCCCTACAATGAGCAGTTCTTC. Using reference TRBV19 and TRBJ2-1 for the parts outside the CDR3, the full variable domain is DGGITQSPKYLFRKEGQNVTLSCEQNLNHDAMYWYRQDPGQGLRLIYYSQIVNDFQKGDIAEGYSVSREKKESFPLTVTSAQKNPTAFYLCASSIDGQLSPYNEQFFGPGTRLTVL.

V usage is TRBV25-1 and J usage is TRBJ2-1; D is possibly TRBD2 (5 bases). Trimming took off 6 bases at V and 0 bases at J, with 15 bases between the two ends. Germline CDR1 MGHDK, CDR2 SYGVNS. This CDR3 region has 16 residues. DNA of the CDR3: TGTGCCAGCAGCGGGGATAGGGAGACCTCCTACAATGAGCAGTTCTTC. It encodes CASSGDRETSYNEQFF.